This is a list of T cell receptor beta chains from one sample in a study of blood T cell repertoires in COVID-19. The protocol was immunoSEQ multiplex PCR, while the TCRdb copy is restricted to in-frame clones and leaves out a portion. The sample contains 200,000 or so clones, around four fifths of which appear only once. The sequenced material came from peripheral blood. The source of these receptors is a man between 60 and 70 years old with COVID-19, enrolled during active disease. Each CDR3 is given with its conserved first and last residue. Fields, in order: V gene, D gene, J gene, clone size, CDR3 protein, CDR3 DNA. D genes are given only for firm matches. Only some rows state a clone size, as once, few, many or a class for expanded clones.

TRBV25-1	-	TRBJ1-5	-	CASSDQDQPQHF	TGTGCCAGCAGTGACCAGGATCAGCCCCAGCATTTT
TRBV5-5	-	TRBJ1-2	-	CASSLEVAGQGYTF	TGTGCCAGCAGCTTGGAAGTGGCAGGGCAAGGCTACACCTTC
TRBV5-6	-	TRBJ1-3	-	CASRRGRRANTIYF	TGTGCCAGCAGGCGGGGACGCCGGGCAAACACCATATATTTT
TRBV5-6	TRBD1	TRBJ2-5	-	CASSFDRGQTQYF	TGTGCCAGCAGCTTCGACAGGGGCCAGACCCAGTACTTC
TRBV5-4	TRBD2	TRBJ2-7	few	CASSLAGLPSYEQYF	TGTGCCAGCAGCTTGGCGGGACTACCTTCCTACGAGCAGTACTTC
TRBV3-1/TRBV3-2	TRBD2	TRBJ2-2	-	CASSLRTSGSPGELFF	TGTGCCAGCAGCCTCCGGACTAGCGGGAGCCCCGGGGAGCTGTTTTTT
TRBV19	-	TRBJ1-2	few	CASSISQGYYGYTF	TGTGCCAGTAGTATCTCCCAGGGGTACTATGGCTACACCTTC
TRBV12-3/TRBV12-4	-	TRBJ1-5	-	CASSLGGGLQHF	TGTGCCAGCAGTTTGGGGGGGGGCTTACAGCATTTT
TRBV19	TRBD2	TRBJ2-1	once	CASSPWTSGRGNEQFF	TGTGCCAGTAGTCCATGGACTAGCGGGAGAGGGAATGAGCAGTTCTTC
TRBV7-9	-	TRBJ1-4	-	CASSQRRDNEKLFF	TGTGCCAGCAGCCAAAGACGGGATAATGAAAAACTGTTTTTT
TRBV21-1	-	TRBJ1-6	-	CASSNRDRGSRNSPLHF	TGTGCCAGCAGCAACAGGGACAGGGGAAGTAGGAATTCACCCCTCCACTTT
TRBV3-1/TRBV3-2	TRBD1	TRBJ1-5	-	CASSLGQGMNQPQHF	TGTGCCAGCAGCCTGGGACAGGGAATGAATCAGCCCCAGCATTTT
TRBV7-3	-	TRBJ2-3	-	CASSSVPSVDTQYF	TGTGCCAGCAGCTCCGTGCCTTCGGTAGATACGCAGTATTTT
TRBV27	TRBD1	TRBJ1-2	once	CASSSAGQGGYGYTF	TGTGCCAGCAGTTCCGCCGGACAGGGAGGCTATGGCTACACCTTC
TRBV4-2	-	TRBJ2-1	-	CASSQVARSYNEQFF	TGTGCCAGCAGCCAAGTTGCGCGTTCCTACAATGAGCAGTTCTTC
TRBV11-2	-	TRBJ2-2	few	CASSLDLSPGGGELFF	TGTGCCAGCAGCTTAGACCTATCCCCCGGGGGCGGGGAGCTGTTTTTT
TRBV27	-	TRBJ1-1	-	CASSLSKQNTEAFF	TGTGCCAGCAGTTTATCTAAGCAGAACACTGAAGCTTTCTTT
TRBV19	-	TRBJ2-5	once	CASSLSRETQYF	TGTGCCAGTAGTCTCTCCCGTGAGACCCAGTACTTC
TRBV10-1	TRBD2	TRBJ2-3	-	CASREGLNTDTQYF	TGCGCCAGCAGGGAGGGACTAAACACAGATACGCAGTATTTT
TRBV28	-	TRBJ1-2	-	CASSVLSTNYGYTF	TGTGCCAGCAGTGTTCTTTCTACTAACTATGGCTACACCTTC
TRBV7-2	-	TRBJ2-7	-	CASSNRQLAYEQYF	TGTGCCAGCAGCAACAGACAGCTAGCCTACGAGCAGTACTTC
TRBV30	TRBD1	TRBJ1-5	-	CAWSVQQGATQPQHF	TGTGCCTGGAGTGTACAACAGGGGGCAACTCAGCCCCAGCATTTT
TRBV4-2	-	TRBJ1-5	-	CASSQGGSSQPQHF	TGTGCCAGCAGCCAAGGGGGCTCCAGTCAGCCCCAGCATTTT
TRBV4-1	TRBD1	TRBJ2-1	-	CASKNRGDEQFF	TGCGCCAGCAAGAACAGGGGGGATGAGCAGTTCTTC
TRBV3-1/TRBV3-2	TRBD2	TRBJ2-7	-	CASSRQGGGGREEQYF	TGTGCCAGCAGCCGCCAGGGAGGGGGCGGGAGGGAAGAGCAGTACTTC
TRBV6-5	-	TRBJ1-4	-	CASSWAKYEKLFF	TGTGCCAGCAGTTGGGCAAAGTATGAAAAACTGTTTTTT
TRBV29-1	TRBD1	TRBJ1-4	few	CSATGGAYEKLFF	TGCAGCGCAACAGGGGGCGCCTATGAAAAACTGTTTTTT
TRBV18	TRBD2	TRBJ2-7	-	CASSPDTTLAGAYEQYF	TGTGCCAGCTCACCCGACACAACCCTAGCGGGAGCCTACGAGCAGTACTTC
TRBV5-1	-	TRBJ2-1	-	CASSLDRPNEQFF	TGCGCCAGCAGCTTGGACAGGCCAAATGAGCAGTTCTTC
TRBV7-8	TRBD1	TRBJ1-5	-	CASSLRSGGAGYQPQHF	TGTGCCAGCAGCTTAAGATCAGGGGGCGCGGGGTATCAGCCCCAGCATTTT
TRBV6-5	-	TRBJ1-1	once	CASSTPGIRTEAFF	TGTGCCAGCAGTACCCCAGGGATCCGAACTGAAGCTTTCTTT
TRBV6-4	-	TRBJ1-2	-	CAGDVQDHGYTF	TGTGCCGGAGATGTACAGGACCATGGCTACACCTTC
TRBV30	-	TRBJ1-1	-	CAWSVTGRTEAFF	TGTGCCTGGAGTGTAACAGGGCGGACTGAAGCTTTCTTT
TRBV10-2	TRBD1	TRBJ1-2	once	CASARDRAGYTF	TGCGCCAGCGCGAGGGACAGGGCTGGCTACACCTTC
TRBV5-1	-	TRBJ2-7	-	CASSLRAGNVHEQYF	TGCGCCAGCAGCTTGAGAGCAGGGAATGTCCACGAGCAGTACTTC
TRBV7-2	TRBD2	TRBJ2-5	once	CASSLPAGGTQYF	TGTGCCAGCAGCCTCCCGGCGGGGGGGACCCAGTACTTC
TRBV2	-	TRBJ1-5	-	CASSGRAGSQPQHF	TGTGCCAGCAGTGGGAGGGCAGGGAGTCAGCCCCAGCATTTT